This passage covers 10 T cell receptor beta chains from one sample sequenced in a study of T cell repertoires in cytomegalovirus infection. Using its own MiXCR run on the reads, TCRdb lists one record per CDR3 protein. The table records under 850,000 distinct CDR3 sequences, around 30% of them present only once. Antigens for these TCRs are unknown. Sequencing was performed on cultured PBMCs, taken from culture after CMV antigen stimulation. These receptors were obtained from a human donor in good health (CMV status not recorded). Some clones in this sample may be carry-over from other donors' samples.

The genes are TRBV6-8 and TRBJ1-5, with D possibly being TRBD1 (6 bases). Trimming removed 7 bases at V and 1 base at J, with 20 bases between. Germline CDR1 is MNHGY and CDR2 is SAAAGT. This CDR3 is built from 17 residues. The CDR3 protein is CASTQSGGGLSNQPQHF. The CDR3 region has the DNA TGTGCCAGCACCCAAAGCGGGGGGGGGCTAAGCAATCAGCCCCAGCATTTT.

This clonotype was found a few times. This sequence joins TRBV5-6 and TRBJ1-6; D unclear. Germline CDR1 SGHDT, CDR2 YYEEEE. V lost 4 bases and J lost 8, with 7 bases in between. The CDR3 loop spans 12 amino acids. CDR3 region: CASSADHSPLHF. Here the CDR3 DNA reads TGTGCCAGCAGCGCTGACCATTCACCCCTCCACTTT.

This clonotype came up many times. The CDR3 region is CASSVNSPANEKLFF. The CDR3 region has the DNA TGTGCCAGCAGCGTAAACTCCCCGGCTAATGAAAAACTGTTTTTT. The V and J genes are TRBV7-9 and TRBJ1-4, with D unresolved. Looked up from germline, CDR1 is SEHNR and CDR2 is FQNEAQ (reference sequence). The V gene lost 5 bases and the J gene lost 3 bases, with 13 bases spanning the gap. The CDR3 is 15 amino acids.

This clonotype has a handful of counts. The CDR3 protein is CASTLRGSTDTQYF. Written as DNA, the CDR3 is TGTGCCAGCACTCTCCGAGGAAGCACAGATACGCAGTATTTT. The rearrangement uses TRBV6-2 or TRBV6-3 and TRBJ2-3; D remains ambiguous. CDR3 size: 14 residues. V gave up 7 bases and J gave up 0 bases, with 11 bases separating them. Germline CDR1 and CDR2: MNHEY and SVGEGT.

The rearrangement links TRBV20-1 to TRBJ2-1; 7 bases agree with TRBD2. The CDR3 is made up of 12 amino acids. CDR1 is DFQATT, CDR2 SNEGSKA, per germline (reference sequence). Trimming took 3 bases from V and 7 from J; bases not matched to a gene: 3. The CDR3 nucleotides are TGCAGTGCTAGTGGGAGGGGTAATGAGCAGTTCTTC. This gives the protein CSASGRGNEQFF.

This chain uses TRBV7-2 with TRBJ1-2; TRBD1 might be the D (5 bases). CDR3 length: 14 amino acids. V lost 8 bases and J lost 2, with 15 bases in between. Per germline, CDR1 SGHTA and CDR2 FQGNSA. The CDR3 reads CASGRSGNNYGYTF. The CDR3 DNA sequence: TGTGCCAGCGGGCGATCAGGGAACAACTATGGCTACACCTTC.

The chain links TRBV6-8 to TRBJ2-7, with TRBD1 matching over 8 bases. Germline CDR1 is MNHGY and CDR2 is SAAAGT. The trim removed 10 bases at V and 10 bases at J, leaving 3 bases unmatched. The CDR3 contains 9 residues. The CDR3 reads CATDRGQYF. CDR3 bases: TGTGCCACCGACAGGGGACAGTACTTC.

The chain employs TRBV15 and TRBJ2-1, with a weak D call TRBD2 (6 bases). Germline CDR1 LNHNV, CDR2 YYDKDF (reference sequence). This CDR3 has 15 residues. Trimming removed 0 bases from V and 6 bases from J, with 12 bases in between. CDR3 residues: CATSRDLGRRNEQFF. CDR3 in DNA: TGTGCCACCAGCAGAGATTTAGGGAGGCGCAATGAGCAGTTCTTC.

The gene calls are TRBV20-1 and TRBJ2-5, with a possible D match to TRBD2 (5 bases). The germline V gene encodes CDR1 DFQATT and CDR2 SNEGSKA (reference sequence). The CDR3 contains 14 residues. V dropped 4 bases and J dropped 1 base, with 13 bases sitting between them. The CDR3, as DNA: TGCAGTGCTATCGTCGGAGCGGCCCAAGAGACCCAGTACTTC. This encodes CSAIVGAAQETQYF.

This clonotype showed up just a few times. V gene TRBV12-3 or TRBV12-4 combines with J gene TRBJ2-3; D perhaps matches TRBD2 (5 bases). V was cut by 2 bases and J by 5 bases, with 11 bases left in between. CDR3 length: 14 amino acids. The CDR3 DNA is TGTGCCAGCAGTTTATTCCTGAGGGTAGATACGCAGTATTTT. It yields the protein CASSLFLRVDTQYF.